This T cell receptor beta chain appears in the sequencing data of a study of T cells in Graves' hyperthyroidism and ophthalmopathy. Regarding the study as a whole: Model output signaled ophthalmopathy a median approximately six months ahead of onset.

Clinical Activity Scores of at least 3, NOSPECS grades of at least 4 and durations under 3 months characterized ophthalmopathy patients. Isolation of PBMCs was performed on around 9.7 ml fresh peripheral blood. J was trimmed by 4 bases and V by 4 bases; bases with no gene match: 0. The germline V gene encodes CDR1 KGHDR and CDR2 SFDVKD. The CDR3 covers 13 residues. Regarding this clonotype: Its matching antigen is unknown.

Amplified TCR beta CDR3 regions came from RNA transcripts. First-round RT-PCR with HTBI primers amplified the TCR CDR3 region. TCRdb re-derived calls from the multiplex PCR reads in MiXCR, one entry per CDR3 protein. This sample yields about 640,000 distinct CDR3 sequences, of which about a fifth are seen a single time; over 30% belongs to the top ten. This sequence was found in a man aged 25 to 40 with Graves' ophthalmopathy. The rearrangement joins TRBV24-1 to TRBJ2-1, with 7 bases that match TRBD2. Sequences were obtained from blood. The CDR3 DNA reads TGTGCCACCAGTGACGGGAGGTACAATGAGCAGTTCTTC. This translates into CATSDGRYNEQFF.